Reported below is one T cell receptor beta chain. The antigen is undetermined. The data were taken from a study of cytomegalovirus exposure and HLA in healthy donors. With 1 base removed from V and 2 bases from J, the gap between germline ends came to 10 bases. This CDR3 is 15 amino acids long. Per germline, CDR1 KGHSH and CDR2 LQKENI. Findings and caveats of the study: TCR clusters originating in the first cohort tended to co-occur in the 110 or so validation repertoires, according to a later analysis.

Clones were read by immunoSEQ multiplex PCR, and TCRdb kept only the in-frame ones, dropping some. The data contain under 200,000 clones, less than 90% of them seen just once; the ten biggest clones take up around 2.3%. V is TRBV18 and J is TRBJ2-3; D gene uncertain. This receptor was taken from a woman between 18 and 29 years old in good health and CMV-seronegative. The sequencing sample was made of PBMCs. The CDR3 loop reads CASSPQNSLTDTQYF. The CDR3 bases are TGTGCCAGCTCACCACAGAATAGCCTCACAGATACGCAGTATTTT.